The next 14 T cell receptor beta chains were all read from a single sample in a study of CD8+CD57+ T cells in acquired aplastic anemia. The study profiled TCR beta VDJ and CDR3 using genomic DNA as template. MiXCR, applied by TCRdb to the reads, yields one record per CDR3 protein. The sample contains about 400,000 distinct CDR3 sequences, approximately 70% of which appear only once. Sequencing input: sorted CD4+, CD8+, or CD8+CD57+ T cells (not recorded which) from PBMCs. These receptors all come from a human donor in good health, serving as a control.

This clonotype has just one count. The V gene is TRBV7-9, the J gene TRBJ2-2; D uncertain. Germline V CDR1 and CDR2: SEHNR, FQNEAQ (reference sequence). The V end was cut by 3 bases, the J end by 3 bases, with 17 bases between. CDR3 length equals 17 residues. The CDR3 DNA reads TGTGCCAGCAGCTTCATCCGGTACGGGCAGTACACCGGGGAGCTGTTTTTT. It encodes CASSFIRYGQYTGELFF.

On this clonotype itself: Sequence at one end of the junction differs from germline and may be a read error. The V gene is TRBV12-5, the J gene TRBJ1-2; 7 nucleotides agree with TRBD1. The CDR3 sequence is 13 residues long. Germline V gene sequence: CDR1 LGHNT, CDR2 FRNRAP. DNA of the CDR3: TGTGCCAGTGGTTTATGGGCAGGGGGTGGCTACACCTTC. Translating it yields CASGLWAGGGYTF.

At least ten counts were recorded for this clonotype. CDR3: CASSPRTGGYEKLFF. CDR3 DNA sequence: TGTGCCAGCAGTCCACGGACCGGGGGGTATGAAAAACTGTTTTTT. The rearrangement joins TRBV12-3 or TRBV12-4 to TRBJ1-4; D possibly corresponds to TRBD1 (5 bases). Trimming cost V 5 bases and J 6 bases, with 16 bases left between them. CDR3 length: 15 amino acids.

The table lists this clonotype with many counts. The chain combines TRBV6-4 with TRBJ1-1; 7 nucleotides line up with TRBD1. In germline, CDR1 is MRHNA, CDR2 SNTAGT. This CDR3 has 14 residues. Trimming at V came to 6 bases and at J to 1 base, leaving 5 bases not matched to a gene. The CDR3 protein is CASSKDRTNTEAFF. CDR3 DNA: TGTGCCAGCAGCAAGGACAGGACGAACACTGAAGCTTTCTTT.

This clonotype was seen just once. The chain carries TRBV10-3 and TRBJ1-1, with a possible D match to TRBD1 (5 bases). The CDR3 is 11 amino acids. Trimming pared 6 bases from V and 4 bases from J, leaving 6 bases between. In germline, CDR1 is ENHRY, CDR2 SYGVKD. The CDR3 sequence: CAIRGGTEAFF. The CDR3 region has the DNA TGTGCCATCAGGGGGGGCACTGAAGCTTTCTTT.

The rearrangement uses TRBV7-3 and TRBJ1-1; unclear D gene. The CDR3 covers 14 residues. V gave up 3 bases and J gave up 11 bases, with 19 bases separating them. CDR1 and CDR2 from the germline V gene are SGHTA and FQGTGA. The CDR3 reads CASSFLGYNKQAFF. The CDR3, as DNA: TGTGCCAGCAGCTTTCTGGGGTACAATAAGCAGGCTTTCTTT.

This clonotype was counted a few times. J is TRBJ2-5 and V is TRBV7-8, with D unresolved. Germline V lookup: CDR1 SGHVS, CDR2 FQNEAQ. Trimming took 3 bases from V and 8 from J, leaving 10 bases between them. The CDR3 loop spans 12 amino acids. The CDR3 sequence is CASSLGRVTQYF. For the CDR3, the DNA is TGTGCCAGCAGCTTGGGCCGGGTAACCCAGTACTTC. The full variable domain, with the rest looked up from reference TRBV7-8 and TRBJ2-5, is GAGVSQSPRYKVAKRGQDVALRCDPISGHVSLFWYQQALGQGPEFLTYFQNEAQLDKSGLPSDRFFAERPEGSVSTLKIQRTQQEDSAVYLCASSLGRVTQYFGPGTRLLVL.

This clonotype turned up a few times. Likely a read error: the CDR3 ends without its conserved phenylalanine or tryptophan. The chain links TRBV2 to TRBJ1-4; D call uncertain. CDR1 is SNHLY, CDR2 FYNNEI, per germline. The CDR3 has 11 amino acids. Between the trimmed V and J ends, which lost 7 bases and 11 bases, there was a span of 11 bases. CDR3 nucleotide sequence: TGTGCCAGCACCAGTAGGGAGAAACTGTTTCTT. Protein product: CASTSREKLFL.

With respect to this clonotype: The junction does not match germline at one end; this may be a read error. V and J are TRBV11-2 and TRBJ1-6; D is unclear. CDR1 and CDR2 from the germline V gene are SGHAT and FQNNGV. The CDR3 extends over 16 amino acids. CDR3 sequence: CASSLARLFDNSPLHF. The DNA of the CDR3 is TGTGCCAGCAGCTTAGCCCGATTGTTCGATAACTCACCCCTCCACTTT.

The chain joins TRBV5-6 to TRBJ2-7; TRBD2 matches 8 bases. The germline CDR1 and CDR2 sequences are SGHDT and YYEEEE. The CDR3 consists of 17 residues. Trimming took 4 bases from V and 0 from J; bases not matched to a gene: 12. The CDR3 nucleotides read TGTGCCAGCAGCGCGGGGGGACGGCAATCTGCCTCCTACGAGCAGTACTTC. Translating gives CASSAGGRQSASYEQYF.

This clonotype was observed many times. V gene TRBV6-6 combines with J gene TRBJ1-1; D gene ambiguous. Per the germline V gene, CDR1 is MNHNY and CDR2 is SVGAGI (reference sequence). The V and J ends lost 4 bases and 3 bases respectively, with 15 bases between them. This CDR3 is built from 15 residues. The CDR3: CASSLSGAGDTEAFF. The DNA of the CDR3 is TGTGCCAGCAGTTTGTCAGGCGCCGGGGACACTGAAGCTTTCTTT.

The chain is built from TRBV2 and TRBJ1-6; D is ambiguous. Trimming took 6 bases from V and 9 from J, leaving 15 bases between them. CDR3 size: 14 residues. Germline V gene data show CDR1 as SNHLY and CDR2 as FYNNEI. The CDR3 sequence: CASRGQIAISPLHF. In DNA, the CDR3 is TGTGCCAGCAGGGGCCAGATCGCAATTTCACCCCTCCACTTT.

The chain has TRBV10-3 and TRBJ2-5, with D uncertain. Per the germline V gene, CDR1 is ENHRY and CDR2 is SYGVKD. This CDR3 is built from 13 residues. Trimming stripped 7 bases from V and 5 bases from J, with 14 bases between. As DNA, the CDR3 is TGTGCCATCAAGGCAGTCCTAGAGGAGACCCAGTACTTC. Protein sequence: CAIKAVLEETQYF.

The J gene is TRBJ2-7, the V gene TRBV7-8, with 11 nucleotides matching TRBD1. CDR1 and CDR2 from the germline V gene are SGHVS and FQNEAQ. CDR3 length: 15 amino acids. With V trimmed by 4 bases and J by 4 bases, 6 bases remained unmatched. CDR3 in amino acids: CASSSSGQGAYEQYF. CDR3 nucleotide sequence: TGTGCCAGCAGCTCCTCCGGACAGGGGGCGTACGAGCAGTACTTC.